This TCR beta chain was sequenced in a study of T-cell memory formation after mild COVID-19 (dated by TCRdb to the early 2020s). For the study in its entirety: TCR sequence clusters from the two donors were found to be largely donor specific. Two young, previously healthy adult volunteers, one female and one male, were included in the cohort. In a couple of donors, T-cell clones that expanded and contracted after mild COVID-19 were followed by sequencing TCRalpha and TCRbeta repertoires longitudinally.

The paper as a whole reports these results and caveats: Only two mild cases were covered in the study, and larger cohorts including severe cases with pre-infection samples were considered necessary. The detection of some responding clones in pre-infection memory suggests that pre-existing cross-reactive memory T cells joined the SARS-CoV-2 response. The second-wave clones that peaked on day 37 were not confirmed to be SARS-CoV-2 specific. Contracting CD4+ clones were found mainly in CM and EM memory subsets, while CD8+ clones were enriched in EMRA. Clones contracting from day 15 to 85 had balanced CD4/CD8 phenotypes, while a second wave expanding from day 15 to 37 was biased towards CD4+.

Ficoll-Paque density gradient centrifugation was used to isolate PBMCs. The sequencer was an Illumina NovaSeq 6000. TCRalpha and TCRbeta cDNA libraries were constructed by 5'RACE with constant-segment primers, with sample barcodes and unique molecular identifiers being introduced. Trizol reagent was used to extract RNA from every sample. The libraries were amplified in two PCR steps, and the second step added a second sample barcode and Illumina TruSeq adapters. Libraries were sequenced on an Illumina NovaSeq with 2 x 150 bp paired-end reads. The authors' pipeline ran thus. Reads were demultiplexed and collapsed into UMI-guided consensus sequences with migec v1.2.7. Using mixcr v2.1.11, UMI consensuses were aligned to TRA and TRB V and J templates and then assembled into clonotypes. A clonotype was counted as expanded or contracted only when both edgeR and NoisET called the clonotype significant, with the noise models trained on biological replicates. For edgeR calls, the thresholds were a false discovery rate-adjusted p below 0.01 and a log2 fold-change of 1. As an exploratory analysis of dynamics, max-normalized trajectories of the 1000 most abundant clonotypes were examined with PCA combined with hierarchical clustering. The CD4 or CD8 phenotype of responding clones was assigned using the separately sequenced CD4+ and CD8+ repertoires. TCRdb reran the public reads through fastp at Q25 and MiXCR, keeping productive beta chains. Rows with one shared CDR3 protein collapse into an entry with the most common genes and DNA. Clone size and V and J calls follow TCRdb, not the original study. The sample yields tens of thousands of distinct CDR3 sequences; about 13% were counted once. The ten top clones hold roughly a quarter of the sample.

This clonotype was seen more than once but under ten times. Its binding antigen is unknown. No much larger clone exists at a distance of one base, and base qualities are not known. V was cut back by 8 bases and J by 0 bases, leaving a gap of 23 bases between them. The germline V gene (reference sequence) supplies CDR1 MNHEY and CDR2 SMNVEV. The CDR3 spans 18 residues, from the cysteine through the phenylalanine. The kept DNA is CDR3 alone, 54 bases in frame from the first base. This sequence uses TRBV27 and TRBJ2-1; TRBD1 is a possible D gene, resting on 5 matching bases. Sequenced sample: PBMCs or a T cell subset sorted from them (not recorded which). The receptor was isolated from an adult woman who had mild COVID-19 (a few samples of this study predate the infection). The sample titles of this study are shuffled in the database, so cell type and time point are left out; the donor was told from shared clones. The nucleotides are TGTGCCAGCCGAGACAGATCCTTTCCGTTAAGCTCCTACAATGAGCAGTTCTTC. Its translation is CASRDRSFPLSSYNEQFF.